This record covers a single T cell receptor beta chain. Its antigen remains unidentified. Trimming at V came to 5 bases and at J to 1 base, leaving 10 bases not matched to a gene. Looked up from germline, CDR1 is MNHNY and CDR2 is SVGAGI (reference sequence). This CDR3 is built from 17 residues. The data stem from a study of T cell responses to AZD1222 COVID-19 vaccine. Study outcomes and limitations: Spike-specific TCR repertoires showed rising breadth and depth after two AZD1222 doses. The repertoires were collected only after the peak T cell response. Among AZD1222 vaccinees, only 5 to 7 were seropositive at baseline. The sample set comprised mostly white British donors with more females, and clonal diversity was possibly underestimated.

Sequenced by immunoSEQ multiplex PCR; TCRdb stores in-frame clones only, minus some. The data show about 88,000 clones, around 91% seen once. This chain links TRBV6-6 with TRBJ2-4; 8 nucleotides align to TRBD1. The sample was peripheral blood, taken on day 0 of MenACWY control vaccination. The receptor was derived from an adult in good health. DNA for the CDR3: TGTGCCAGCAGTCGAATCCAGGGGGCGCGGGCCAAAAACATTCAGTACTTC. It is translated as CASSRIQGARAKNIQYF.